The rows below give T cell receptor beta chains drawn from one sample of a study of blood T cell repertoires in COVID-19. This table comes from immunoSEQ multiplex PCR, and its TCRdb copy is limited to in-frame clones, with some not included. The repertoire holds roughly 200,000 clones, about 88% seen once, with about 18% in the top ten. Sequencing was carried out using peripheral blood. Receptors originate from a man in his fifties or sixties with COVID-19, enrolled during active disease. Both conserved end residues are part of each CDR3. The order of the fields is D gene, J gene, clone size, V gene, CDR3 protein, CDR3 DNA. D genes are given only for firm matches. Size tells how often a clone was seen (once, few, many) or the class of an expanded clone, and some rows leave it out.

d_gene: NA; j_gene: TRBJ2-1; abundance: NA; v_gene: TRBV6-5; CDR3aa: CASSRDTYNEQFF; CDR3nt: TGTGCCAGCAGCCGGGACACCTACAATGAGCAGTTCTTC
d_gene: NA; j_gene: TRBJ2-7; abundance: NA; v_gene: TRBV24-1; CDR3aa: CATSDWRAGPYEQYF; CDR3nt: TGTGCCACCAGCGATTGGAGGGCCGGGCCCTACGAGCAGTACTTC
d_gene: NA; j_gene: TRBJ2-1; abundance: NA; v_gene: TRBV28; CDR3aa: CASSLYILSNEQFF; CDR3nt: TGTGCCAGCAGTTTATACATATTATCCAATGAGCAGTTCTTC
d_gene: NA; j_gene: TRBJ2-7; abundance: NA; v_gene: TRBV5-1; CDR3aa: CASSLAGVGEQYF; CDR3nt: TGCGCCAGCAGCTTGGCGGGGGTCGGCGAGCAGTACTTC
d_gene: NA; j_gene: TRBJ2-6; abundance: NA; v_gene: TRBV10-3; CDR3aa: CAIADNAGANVLTF; CDR3nt: TGTGCCATCGCCGACAACGCTGGGGCCAACGTCCTGACTTTC
d_gene: NA; j_gene: TRBJ1-2; abundance: NA; v_gene: TRBV2; CDR3aa: CASSQYGYTF; CDR3nt: TGTGCCAGCAGTCAGTATGGCTACACCTTC
d_gene: NA; j_gene: TRBJ1-2; abundance: once; v_gene: TRBV3-1/TRBV3-2; CDR3aa: CASSSRGQQLYGYTF; CDR3nt: TGTGCCAGCAGCTCGCGGGGCCAACAACTCTATGGCTACACCTTC
d_gene: NA; j_gene: TRBJ1-2; abundance: NA; v_gene: TRBV28; CDR3aa: CASSESGGNYGYTF; CDR3nt: TGTGCCAGCAGTGAGTCGGGGGGGAACTATGGCTACACCTTC
d_gene: TRBD1; j_gene: TRBJ2-7; abundance: NA; v_gene: TRBV7-3; CDR3aa: CASSPTGTGAYEQYF; CDR3nt: TGTGCCAGCAGCCCTACCGGGACAGGGGCCTACGAGCAGTACTTC
d_gene: NA; j_gene: TRBJ1-2; abundance: once; v_gene: TRBV30; CDR3aa: CAWSGLGQYGYTF; CDR3nt: TGTGCCTGGAGTGGATTGGGCCAGTATGGCTACACCTTC
d_gene: NA; j_gene: TRBJ2-2; abundance: many; v_gene: TRBV30; CDR3aa: CAWKLIAVDTGELFF; CDR3nt: TGTGCCTGGAAGTTGATAGCGGTCGATACCGGGGAGCTGTTTTTT
d_gene: NA; j_gene: TRBJ1-1; abundance: NA; v_gene: TRBV18; CDR3aa: CASSPGEGPAFF; CDR3nt: TGTGCCAGCTCACCAGGCGAGGGCCCGGCTTTCTTT
d_gene: NA; j_gene: TRBJ2-3; abundance: few; v_gene: TRBV3-1/TRBV3-2; CDR3aa: CASSQDPRDTQYF; CDR3nt: TGTGCCAGCAGCCAAGATCCGCGAGATACGCAGTATTTT
d_gene: NA; j_gene: TRBJ2-1; abundance: NA; v_gene: TRBV4-3; CDR3aa: CASSPPLSGSSYNEQFF; CDR3nt: TGCGCCAGCAGCCCCCCCCTGAGCGGAAGCTCCTACAATGAGCAGTTCTTC
d_gene: TRBD2; j_gene: TRBJ2-7; abundance: NA; v_gene: TRBV11-2; CDR3aa: CASSHLGLAGVEQYF; CDR3nt: TGTGCCAGCAGCCACTTGGGACTAGCGGGAGTCGAGCAGTACTTC
d_gene: TRBD1; j_gene: TRBJ1-1; abundance: NA; v_gene: TRBV19; CDR3aa: CASMDRGDTEAFF; CDR3nt: TGTGCCAGTATGGACAGGGGGGACACTGAAGCTTTCTTT
d_gene: TRBD1; j_gene: TRBJ2-5; abundance: NA; v_gene: TRBV5-5; CDR3aa: CASSPIKTDRVRAETQYF; CDR3nt: TGTGCCAGCAGCCCGATAAAAACAGACAGGGTACGCGCTGAGACCCAGTACTTC
d_gene: TRBD2; j_gene: TRBJ2-1; abundance: NA; v_gene: TRBV7-9; CDR3aa: CASSLSFGAGGVNEQFF; CDR3nt: TGTGCCAGCAGCTTATCCTTTGGAGCGGGAGGTGTCAATGAGCAGTTCTTC